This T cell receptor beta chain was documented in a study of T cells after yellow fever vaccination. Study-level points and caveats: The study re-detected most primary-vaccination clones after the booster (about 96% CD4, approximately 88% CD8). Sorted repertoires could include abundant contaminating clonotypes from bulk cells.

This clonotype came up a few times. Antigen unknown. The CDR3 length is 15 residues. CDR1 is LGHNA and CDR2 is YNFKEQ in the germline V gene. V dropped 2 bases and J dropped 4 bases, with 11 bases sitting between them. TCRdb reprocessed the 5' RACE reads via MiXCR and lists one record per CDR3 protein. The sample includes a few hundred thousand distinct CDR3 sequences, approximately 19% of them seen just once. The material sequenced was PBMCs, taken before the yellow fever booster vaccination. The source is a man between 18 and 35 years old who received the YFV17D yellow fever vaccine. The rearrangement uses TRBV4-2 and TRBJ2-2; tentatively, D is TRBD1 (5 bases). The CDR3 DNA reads TGTGCCAGCAGCCAACCGGCAGGGCTCACCGGGGAGCTGTTTTTT. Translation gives CASSQPAGLTGELFF.